Below, 21 T cell receptor beta chains from the same sample are listed, as sequenced in a study of blood T cell repertoires in COVID-19. Here immunoSEQ multiplex PCR was the method, and the copy in TCRdb shows in-frame clones only, minus some. The sample lists some 300,000 clones; 89% were seen once. Sequencing was carried out using PBMCs or T cells enriched from blood (not recorded which). The receptors derive from a woman between 40 and 55 years old who had recovered from COVID-19.

V is TRBV12-1 and J is TRBJ1-5; the table calls TRBD1, which could not be checked here. TRBV12-1 is described as a pseudogene. The CDR3 is 15 amino acids. CDR3 loop: CASSSLQGSNQPQHF. CDR3 DNA sequence: TGTGCCAGCAGCTCCCTACAGGGAAGCAATCAGCCCCAGCATTTT.

Comments on this clone: In the same sample, other DNA sequences code for this CDR3. The chain combines TRBV27 with TRBJ2-5; a possible D gene is TRBD1 (6 bases). With 5 bases removed from V and 5 bases from J, the gap between germline ends came to 15 bases. Germline values: CDR1 MNHEY, CDR2 SMNVEV (reference sequence). The CDR3 is 14 amino acids. CDR3 sequence: CASSPRGRGETQYF. The CDR3 region has the DNA TGTGCCAGCAGTCCCAGAGGCAGGGGTGAGACCCAGTACTTC.

This rearrangement joins TRBV11-2 to TRBJ1-6; 7 nucleotides align to TRBD1. Per the germline V gene, CDR1 is SGHAT and CDR2 is FQNNGV. This CDR3 is 14 amino acids long. Trimming took 4 bases from V and 7 from J; bases not matched to a gene: 4. CDR3 sequence (DNA): TGTGCCAGCAGCTGGGACAGAACGAATTCACCCCTCCACTTT. As protein: CASSWDRTNSPLHF.

This clone was seen a handful of times. The chain carries TRBV27 and TRBJ1-1, with 8 bases aligning to TRBD1. Germline CDR1 is MNHEY and CDR2 is SMNVEV (reference sequence). The length of the CDR3 is 16 residues. J gave up 1 base and V 2 bases, and 6 bases lay outside the gene matches. The CDR3 DNA sequence: TGTGCCAGCAGTTTAGACCGGACAGGGCGGAACACTGAAGCTTTCTTT. This encodes CASSLDRTGRNTEAFF.

The rearrangement uses TRBV7-4 and TRBJ2-1; 10 bases match TRBD1. Trimming at V came to 0 bases and at J to 6 bases, leaving 8 bases not matched to a gene. This CDR3 is 17 amino acids long. Germline CDR1 is SGHVT and CDR2 is SQSDAQ. CDR3 DNA sequence: TGTGCCAGCAGCTTAGCCGACAGGGGGCGAAAAAGCAATGAGCAGTTCTTC. It encodes CASSLADRGRKSNEQFF. The variable domain in full, with the rest retrieved from reference TRBV7-4 and TRBJ2-1, is GAGVSQSPRYKVAKRGRDVALRCDSISGHVTLYWYRQTLGQGSEVLTYSQSDAQRDKSGRPSGRFSAERPERSVSTLKIQRTEQGDSAVYLCASSLADRGRKSNEQFFGPGTRLTVL.

V gene TRBV5-6 combines with J gene TRBJ2-2; no reliable D call. CDR1 and CDR2 (germline): SGHDT, YYEEEE. The CDR3 consists of 17 residues. V shed 0 bases and J shed 2 bases, with 14 bases lying between them. The CDR3, as DNA: TGTGCCAGCAGCTTGGGCCCCAGACGGGTAAACACCGGGGAGCTGTTTTTT. Translation gives CASSLGPRRVNTGELFF.

The rearrangement joins TRBV12-3 or TRBV12-4 to TRBJ2-1; no clear D. Trimming pared 3 bases from V and 6 bases from J, leaving 6 bases between. The CDR3 is 12 residues long. The CDR3 here is CASSFLANEQFF. The DNA for the CDR3 is TGTGCCAGCAGTTTTCTGGCCAATGAGCAGTTCTTC.

J is TRBJ2-3 and V is TRBV11-2, with TRBD2 as a possible D gene (7 bases). Germline V CDR1 and CDR2: SGHAT, FQNNGV. V was pared by 3 bases and J by 2 bases, with 9 bases between. The CDR3 runs 14 residues. In nucleotides, the CDR3 is TGTGCCAGCAGCTTGGGGGGGCCCACAGATACGCAGTATTTT. Its translation is CASSLGGPTDTQYF.

This clone was counted a single time. This sequence joins TRBV11-3 and TRBJ1-1; maybe TRBD1 (5 bases). V lost 2 bases, J lost 1 base, and 14 bases lay in between. In germline, CDR1 is SGHNT, CDR2 YENEEA. CDR3 length: 16 amino acids. CDR3 amino acids: CASSLRSGGKNTEAFF. For the CDR3, the DNA is TGTGCCAGCAGCTTAAGGTCCGGGGGAAAGAACACTGAAGCTTTCTTT.

The chain joins TRBV7-3 to TRBJ2-3; 10 bases line up with TRBD2. Germline assignment: CDR1 SGHTA and CDR2 FQGTGA. V was clipped by 4 bases and J by 0 bases; unmatched bases: 7. The CDR3 length is 17 residues. In nucleotides, the CDR3 is TGTGCCAGCAGCTACTACGCACTAGCGGGAAGCACAGATACGCAGTATTTT. Its translation is CASSYYALAGSTDTQYF.

The rearrangement joins TRBV5-6 to TRBJ2-3; perhaps TRBD1 as D (6 bases). In germline, CDR1 is SGHDT, CDR2 YYEEEE. V lost 2 bases, J lost 3 bases, and 10 bases lay in between. This CDR3 spans 14 amino acids. The CDR3 nucleotides are TGTGCCAGCAGCTTCCAGGGGCTGACAGATACGCAGTATTTT. This sequence encodes CASSFQGLTDTQYF.

There are a few counts of this clone. V and J are TRBV6-2 or TRBV6-3 and TRBJ1-5; no clear D gene. With 5 bases removed from V and 0 bases from J, the gap between germline ends came to 8 bases. CDR3 length: 14 amino acids. Per the germline V gene, CDR1 is MNHEY and CDR2 is SVGEGT. The CDR3 protein is CASSLTFSNQPQHF. Written as DNA, the CDR3 is TGTGCCAGCAGTCTGACATTTAGCAATCAGCCCCAGCATTTT.

The count of this clone is one. The chain couples TRBV28 to TRBJ2-1; 9 bases align to TRBD2. From germline, CDR1 is MDHEN and CDR2 SYDVKM. The CDR3 has 16 residues. Trimming at V came to 6 bases and at J to 1 base, leaving 7 bases not matched to a gene. Here the CDR3 reads CASRPGTSQSYNEQFF. CDR3 in DNA: TGTGCCAGCAGGCCGGGGACTAGCCAATCCTACAATGAGCAGTTCTTC.

Comment on this clone: Mismatch with germline at one junction end may stem from a read error. The chain links TRBV11-2 to TRBJ2-7, with no clear D. The germline V gene encodes CDR1 SGHAT and CDR2 FQNNGV. There are 14 residues in the CDR3. The CDR3, as DNA: TGTGCCAGCAGATTAGCCCCCGTCTTCTACGAGCAGTACTTC. It specifies CASRLAPVFYEQYF. The full variable domain, with the rest looked up from reference TRBV11-2 and TRBJ2-7, is EAGVAQSPRYKIIEKRQSVAFWCNPISGHATLYWYQQILGQGPKLLIQFQNNGVVDDSQLPKDRFSAERLKGVDSTLKIQPAKLEDSAVYLCASRLAPVFYEQYFGPGTRLTVT.

The table lists this clone with a count of one. This chain uses TRBV7-2 with TRBJ2-5; 11 positions agree with TRBD2. CDR1 SGHTA and CDR2 FQGNSA come from the germline V gene. The CDR3 consists of 15 residues. The V gene end was trimmed by 2 bases and the J gene end by 6 bases; junction bases not matched to a gene: 5. The CDR3 DNA is TGTGCCAGCAGCTTACAACTAGCGGGAGAGAAGACCCAGTACTTC. Protein sequence: CASSLQLAGEKTQYF.

This chain uses TRBV5-5 with TRBJ2-7; possibly TRBD2 for D (5 bases). Germline V gene lookup returns CDR1 SGHKS and CDR2 YYEKEE (reference sequence). Trimming took 5 bases from V and 0 from J, leaving 15 bases between them. This CDR3 has 15 residues. DNA of the CDR3: TGTGCCAGCAGTCCCCGGACGGGGTCCTCCTACGAGCAGTACTTC. It yields the protein CASSPRTGSSYEQYF. The whole variable domain, remainder taken from reference TRBV5-5 and TRBJ2-7, is DAGVTQSPTHLIKTRGQQVTLRCSPISGHKSVSWYQQVLGQGPQFIFQYYEKEERGRGNFPDRFSARQFPNYSSELNVNALLLGDSALYLCASSPRTGSSYEQYFGPGTRLTVT.

In DNA, the CDR3 is TGTGCCAGTACCGGGACAGACGAAAAACTGTTTTTT. Translated, it gives CASTGTDEKLFF. The J gene is TRBJ1-4, the V gene TRBV3-1 (or the pseudogene TRBV3-2); 7 bases agree with TRBD1. This CDR3 contains 12 residues. The V and J ends lost 9 bases and 8 bases, in that order; junction bases with no gene match: 6. Germline CDR1 reads LGHDT; CDR2 reads YNNKEL (reference sequence).

This chain uses TRBV28 with TRBJ2-3, with 13 nucleotides matching TRBD2. CDR1 is MDHEN and CDR2 is SYDVKM in the germline V gene. V dropped 2 bases and J dropped 5; count of bases not matched to a gene: 7. The CDR3 runs to 17 residues. CDR3 sequence: CASSLEGLAGSGDTQYF. The CDR3 nucleotides read TGTGCCAGCAGTTTAGAGGGACTAGCGGGGAGTGGAGATACGCAGTATTTT.

The chain couples TRBV7-9 to TRBJ1-2, with D possibly being TRBD1 (5 bases). Per germline, CDR1 SEHNR and CDR2 FQNEAQ (reference sequence). V was shortened by 5 bases and J by 2 bases, with 12 bases between the two germline ends. This CDR3 is built from 14 residues. Written as DNA, the CDR3 is TGTGCCAGCAGCCAAGGGGAACACAACTATGGCTACACCTTC. It translates to CASSQGEHNYGYTF.

J is TRBJ1-6 and V is TRBV30; unclear D gene. The V gene lost 0 bases and the J gene lost 4 bases, with 10 bases spanning the gap. Germline CDR1 and CDR2: GTSNPN and SVGIG (reference sequence). This CDR3 region has 15 residues. This CDR3 is CAWSVESIYNSPLHF. The CDR3 DNA is TGTGCCTGGAGTGTGGAGAGTATATATAATTCACCCCTCCACTTT.

This clone has only one observation. The chain combines TRBV2 with TRBJ1-2, with unresolved D. Trimming stripped 7 bases from V and 8 bases from J, with 11 bases between. The CDR3 extends over 11 amino acids. The germline gives CDR1 SNHLY, CDR2 FYNNEI. CDR3 DNA: TGTGCCAGCAATCGGCCGGGGGGCTACACCTTC. Amino acids: CASNRPGGYTF.